What follows are 30 T cell receptor beta chains derived from one specimen sequenced in a study of cytomegalovirus exposure and HLA in healthy donors. PCR involved 60 Vbeta and 13 Jbeta primers. Libraries were prepared by immunoSEQ multiplex PCR; TCRdb keeps only in-frame clonotypes and omits some of them. The repertoire table contains 150,000 or so clones. Input material: PBMCs. These receptors originate from a middle-aged woman in good health and CMV-seropositive.

The J gene is TRBJ1-1, the V gene TRBV4-1, with a possible D match to TRBD1 (5 bases). V shed 0 bases and J shed 4 bases, with 6 bases lying between them. This CDR3 is 13 amino acids long. Looked up from germline, CDR1 is MGHRA and CDR2 is YSYEKL. The CDR3 nucleotides are TGCGCCAGCAGCCAAGAGGGGCTCACTGAAGCTTTCTTT. Amino acids: CASSQEGLTEAFF.

The chain has TRBV27 and TRBJ1-2, with TRBD1 matching 7 bases. This CDR3 is 13 amino acids long. Germline loops: CDR1 MNHEY, CDR2 SMNVEV (reference sequence). Trimming at V came to 5 bases and at J to 8 bases, leaving 8 bases not matched to a gene. The CDR3 loop is CASSVDRRLGYTF. CDR3 in DNA: TGTGCCAGCAGTGTGGACAGGCGGTTAGGCTACACCTTC.

The V call is TRBV4-1, the J call TRBJ1-1; 7 positions agree with TRBD1. J gave up 3 bases and V 4 bases, and 8 bases lay outside the gene matches. Germline CDR1 MGHRA, CDR2 YSYEKL. The CDR3 is 15 residues long. CDR3 residues: CASSRRGPAHTEAFF. Written as DNA, the CDR3 is TGCGCCAGCAGCCGGAGGGGGCCCGCTCACACTGAAGCTTTCTTT.

V and J are TRBV6-6 and TRBJ2-1, with TRBD1 as a possible D gene (7 bases). Germline CDR1 is MNHNY and CDR2 is SVGAGI (reference sequence). The CDR3 loop spans 13 amino acids. Trimming left V 8 bases short and J 9 bases short, with 17 bases between. The DNA for the CDR3 is TGTGCCAGCGACAGGGATGTGGGGGGTGAGCAGTTCTTC. This gives the protein CASDRDVGGEQFF.

V is TRBV5-1 and J is TRBJ2-3, with D possibly being TRBD2 (5 bases). Germline V gene sequence: CDR1 SGHRS, CDR2 YFSETQ. The ends were cut back, 5 bases at V and 3 bases at J, with 16 bases in the middle. The CDR3 sequence is 15 residues long. The CDR3: CASSLKAGGTDTQYF. The CDR3 DNA reads TGCGCCAGCAGTCTCAAGGCGGGTGGTACAGATACGCAGTATTTT. Combining the CDR3 with reference TRBV5-1 and TRBJ2-3 gives the whole variable domain KAGVTQTPRYLIKTRGQQVTLSCSPISGHRSVSWYQQTPGQGLQFLFEYFSETQRNKGNFPGRFSGRQFSNSRSEMNVSTLELGDSALYLCASSLKAGGTDTQYFGPGTRLTVL.

The V gene is TRBV7-9, the J gene TRBJ2-1; 11 nucleotides match TRBD2. Germline CDR1 is SEHNR and CDR2 is FQNEAQ (reference sequence). There are 19 residues in the CDR3. Germline trimming cut 7 bases from V and 0 bases from J; bases unmatched to any gene: 14. The CDR3 coding sequence is TGTGCCAGCACCCAATGGGGGACTAGCGGAATCAGCTCCTACAATGAGCAGTTCTTC. Its translation: CASTQWGTSGISSYNEQFF.

The chain combines TRBV7-2 with TRBJ1-2; D call uncertain. The V and J ends lost 5 bases and 7 bases respectively, with 20 bases between them. In germline, CDR1 is SGHTA, CDR2 FQGNSA. The CDR3 extends over 15 amino acids. The CDR3 region is CASSPRTLTMGGYTF. The CDR3 bases are TGTGCCAGCAGCCCTCGGACTCTTACGATGGGTGGCTACACCTTC.

V usage is TRBV6-5 and J usage is TRBJ1-2; D gene unclear. V was shortened by 4 bases and J by 4 bases, with 13 bases between the two germline ends. The CDR3 is made up of 14 amino acids. The V gene's germline CDR1 is MNHEY and CDR2 SVGAGI. The CDR3 reads CASSSEMSAYGYTF. CDR3 sequence (DNA): TGTGCCAGCAGTTCGGAGATGTCGGCCTATGGCTACACCTTC.

The V and J genes are TRBV29-1 and TRBJ2-7; D gene unclear. In germline, CDR1 is SQVTM, CDR2 ANQGSEA. CDR3 length: 13 residues. V was pared by 4 bases and J by 4 bases, with 14 bases between. CDR3 protein: CSVAPGSSYEQYF. CDR3 sequence (DNA): TGCAGCGTTGCTCCAGGCAGTAGTTACGAGCAGTACTTC.

The chain has TRBV7-2 and TRBJ2-7; TRBD2 is a possible D gene (6 bases). Trimming took off 2 bases at V and 2 bases at J, with 10 bases between the two ends. Germline assignment: CDR1 SGHTA and CDR2 FQGNSA. The CDR3 is 14 amino acids. The CDR3 loop is CASSLQLAAYEQYF. The CDR3, as DNA: TGTGCCAGCAGCTTACAATTAGCGGCCTACGAGCAGTACTTC.

V is TRBV28 and J is TRBJ1-1; D possibly corresponds to TRBD1 (5 bases). Germline CDR1 is MDHEN and CDR2 is SYDVKM. This CDR3 is 14 amino acids long. Trimming pared 6 bases from V and 0 bases from J, leaving 11 bases between. The CDR3 spells CASRGGGVNTEAFF. CDR3 coding DNA: TGTGCCAGCAGAGGTGGAGGGGTGAACACTGAAGCTTTCTTT.

The rearrangement uses TRBV7-2 and TRBJ2-1; 11 positions agree with TRBD2. The junction had 10 bases not matched to a gene; V was cut back by 6 bases and J by 6 bases. CDR3 length: 16 residues. Germline CDR1 reads SGHTA; CDR2 reads FQGNSA. This CDR3 reads CASSPYSGTSGNEQFF. DNA of the CDR3: TGTGCCAGCAGTCCATATTCCGGGACTAGCGGCAATGAGCAGTTCTTC.

V gene TRBV6-6 combines with J gene TRBJ2-1; no firm D call. The CDR3 is 16 residues long. The germline V gene has CDR1 MNHNY and CDR2 SVGAGI (reference sequence). Trimming removed 2 bases from V and 5 bases from J, with 16 bases in between. CDR3 region: CASSYAPRILNNEQFF. The CDR3 region has the DNA TGTGCCAGCAGTTACGCTCCTAGAATCCTAAACAATGAGCAGTTCTTC.

As regards this clone: The junction departs from germline at one end; a sequencing error may be responsible. The gene calls are TRBV6-6 and TRBJ2-3; D is uncertain. Germline V gives CDR1 MNHNY, CDR2 SVGAGI (reference sequence). The CDR3 totals 12 residues. The CDR3 nucleotides are TGTGCCAGCAGTTACCGCACAGAGACGCAGTATTTT. Translation gives CASSYRTETQYF.

This chain links TRBV28 with TRBJ1-4; the D is unclear. CDR3 length: 14 amino acids. V shed 5 bases and J shed 3 bases, with 10 bases lying between them. The germline CDR1 and CDR2 sequences are MDHEN and SYDVKM. In DNA form, the CDR3 reads TGTGCCAGCAGTGCCGGTGGGCCTAATGAAAAACTGTTTTTT. This encodes CASSAGGPNEKLFF.

J is TRBJ2-7 and V is TRBV4-1; TRBD1 might be the D (5 bases). V was pared by 0 bases and J by 10 bases, with 13 bases between. Per germline, CDR1 MGHRA and CDR2 YSYEKL. The CDR3 totals 13 residues. CDR3 DNA: TGCGCCAGCAGCCAAGAGGCGACAGAAAATCAGTACTTC. It yields the protein CASSQEATENQYF.

The chain carries TRBV5-6 and TRBJ2-1; 8 nucleotides agree with TRBD1. This CDR3 spans 14 amino acids. V dropped 4 bases and J dropped 12; count of bases not matched to a gene: 12. The germline CDR1 and CDR2 sequences are SGHDT and YYEEEE. This chain's CDR3 is CASSPQGAPKGQFF. The CDR3 region has the DNA TGTGCCAGCAGCCCCCAGGGGGCCCCGAAGGGGCAGTTCTTC.

The chain carries TRBV10-3 and TRBJ2-2; 8 bases match TRBD1. Looked up from germline, CDR1 is ENHRY and CDR2 is SYGVKD. The length of the CDR3 is 16 residues. After removal of 6 bases from V and 1 base from J, the junction contained 7 bases not matched to a gene. The CDR3 nucleotides are TGTGCCATCAGCCCTCACAGGGGGAGGAACACCGGGGAGCTGTTTTTT. This codes for CAISPHRGRNTGELFF.

This chain connects TRBV27 to TRBJ2-7; maybe TRBD1 (6 bases). CDR3 length: 16 residues. Germline V gene lookup returns CDR1 MNHEY and CDR2 SMNVEV (reference sequence). The V end lost 5 bases, the J end lost 7 bases, and 24 bases lay between the germline ends. As DNA, the CDR3 is TGTGCCAGCAGTAACAACAGGGCCTTCTTAAAGATTGAGCAGTACTTC. This translates into CASSNNRAFLKIEQYF.

V gene TRBV5-6 combines with J gene TRBJ2-1, with D unclear. Germline loops: CDR1 SGHDT, CDR2 YYEEEE. Trimming pared 8 bases from V and 7 bases from J, leaving 16 bases between. The CDR3 has 13 residues. As DNA, the CDR3 is TGTGCCAGTCTAGGCCCCGGCGCAAATGAGCAGTTCTTC. Its protein is CASLGPGANEQFF.

The rearrangement uses TRBV9 and TRBJ2-1, with a weak D call TRBD2 (6 bases). The CDR3 contains 16 residues. V was clipped by 3 bases and J by 3 bases, with 16 bases between them. CDR1 and CDR2 from the germline V gene are SGDLS and YYNGEE. CDR3 sequence reads: CASSDFTGDHYNEQFF. The DNA of the CDR3 is TGTGCCAGCAGCGACTTTACGGGAGACCACTACAATGAGCAGTTCTTC.

The genes are TRBV25-1 and TRBJ2-1, with 9 bases lining up with TRBD1. The CDR3 spans 17 residues. V shed 3 bases and J 8 bases; nucleotides not matched to a gene: 14. The germline gives CDR1 MGHDK, CDR2 SYGVNS. The CDR3 DNA follows: TGTGCCAGCAGTGACCTGTTAGGGACAGGGAGGGGGGATGAGCAGTTCTTC. Protein sequence: CASSDLLGTGRGDEQFF.

A note on this clone: Distinct nucleotide sequences in the sample also encode this CDR3. V and J are TRBV28 and TRBJ1-5; 9 positions match TRBD1. V trimming: 5 bases; J trimming: 3 bases; junction bases outside the gene matches: 8. The germline V gene has CDR1 MDHEN and CDR2 SYDVKM. The CDR3 has 16 residues. CDR3 in DNA: TGTGCCAGCAGTCCCCACAGGGGGCTATACAATCAGCCCCAGCATTTT. Translation gives CASSPHRGLYNQPQHF.

The J gene is TRBJ1-1, the V gene TRBV18, with no clear D. The CDR3 covers 14 residues. V was trimmed by 5 bases and J by 3 bases, leaving 13 bases between them. From germline, CDR1 is KGHSH and CDR2 LQKENI. CDR3 sequence: CASSSPDYHTEAFF. The DNA for the CDR3 is TGTGCCAGCTCATCCCCGGACTACCACACTGAAGCTTTCTTT. Combining the CDR3 with reference TRBV18 and TRBJ1-1 gives the whole variable domain NAGVMQNPRHLVRRRGQEARLRCSPMKGHSHVYWYRQLPEEGLKFMVYLQKENIIDESGMPKERFSAEFPKEGPSILRIQQVVRGDSAAYFCASSSPDYHTEAFFGQGTRLTVV.

The CDR3 loop is CASSLGGVQPQHF. The CDR3, as DNA: TGTGCCAGCAGTTTAGGAGGAGTTCAGCCCCAGCATTTT. The rearrangement links TRBV28 to TRBJ1-5; D is ambiguous. V lost 2 bases and J lost 6, with 8 bases in between. The CDR3 runs to 13 residues. Germline values: CDR1 MDHEN, CDR2 SYDVKM.

Details on this clone: The sample holds other DNA sequences that translate to the same CDR3. The chain carries TRBV5-4 and TRBJ2-7; TRBD2 matches 12 bases. V gave up 1 base and J gave up 3 bases; unmatched junction bases: 8. Germline CDR1 SGHNT, CDR2 YYREEE (reference sequence). This CDR3 has 17 amino acids. The DNA for the CDR3 is TGTGCCAGCAGCTTGTCGGGGACTAGCGGGTTTTTCTACGAGCAGTACTTC. Protein: CASSLSGTSGFFYEQYF.

The rearrangement joins TRBV7-3 to TRBJ2-3; D is possibly TRBD2 (6 bases). Germline V gene data show CDR1 as SGHTA and CDR2 as FQGTGA. The V end lost 4 bases, the J end lost 6 bases, and 17 bases lay between the germline ends. The CDR3 consists of 15 residues. CDR3 sequence (DNA): TGTGCCAGCAGCTGGGCCGGGAGCCCGGAGGATACGCAGTATTTT. Its protein is CASSWAGSPEDTQYF.

This chain connects TRBV27 to TRBJ2-5; D gene ambiguous. The V and J ends lost 5 bases and 1 base respectively, with 2 bases between them. Germline V gives CDR1 MNHEY, CDR2 SMNVEV (reference sequence). The CDR3 is 11 amino acids. The CDR3: CASSLQETQYF. The CDR3 DNA reads TGTGCCAGCAGTCTCCAAGAGACCCAGTACTTC.

The chain combines TRBV5-1 with TRBJ1-1; D perhaps matches TRBD1 (5 bases). Germline CDR1 reads SGHRS; CDR2 reads YFSETQ. CDR3 size: 15 residues. V was shortened by 0 bases and J by 3 bases, with 12 bases between the two germline ends. This CDR3 is CASSLEGGAYTEAFF. In nucleotides, the CDR3 is TGCGCCAGCAGCTTGGAGGGAGGGGCCTACACTGAAGCTTTCTTT.

This chain links TRBV5-1 with TRBJ2-1, with a possible D match to TRBD2 (6 bases). V shed 4 bases and J shed 6 bases, with 14 bases lying between them. Germline loops: CDR1 SGHRS, CDR2 YFSETQ. The CDR3 is made up of 14 amino acids. The CDR3 loop reads CASSATSSSNEQFF. Here the CDR3 DNA reads TGCGCCAGCAGCGCAACTAGCTCGTCCAATGAGCAGTTCTTC.